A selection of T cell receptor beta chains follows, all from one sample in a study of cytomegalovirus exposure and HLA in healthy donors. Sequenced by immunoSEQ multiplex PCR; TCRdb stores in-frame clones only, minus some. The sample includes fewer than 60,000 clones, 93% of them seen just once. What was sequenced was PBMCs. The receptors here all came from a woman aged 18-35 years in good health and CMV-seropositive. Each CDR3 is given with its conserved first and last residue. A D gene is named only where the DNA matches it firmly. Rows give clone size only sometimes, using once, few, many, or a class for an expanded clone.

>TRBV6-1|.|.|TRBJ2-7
CASTGTDSYEQYF
TGTGCCAGCACTGGGACTGACTCCTACGAGCAGTACTTC
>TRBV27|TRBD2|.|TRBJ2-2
CASGPGRVYTGELFF
TGTGCCAGCGGCCCGGGGAGGGTGTACACCGGGGAGCTGTTTTTT
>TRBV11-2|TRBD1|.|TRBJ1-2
CASSFLGTGNGYTF
TGTGCCAGCAGCTTCCTCGGGACAGGGAACGGCTACACCTTC
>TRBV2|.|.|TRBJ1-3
CASSVQGVSGNTIYF
TGTGCCAGCAGCGTCCAGGGCGTCTCTGGAAACACCATATATTTT
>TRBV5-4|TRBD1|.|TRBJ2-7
CAWTGYDPYEQYF
TGTGCCTGGACAGGGTACGATCCCTACGAGCAGTACTTC
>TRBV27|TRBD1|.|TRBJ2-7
CASSLSGTGVEYEQYF
TGTGCCAGCAGTTTAAGCGGGACAGGGGTAGAGTACGAGCAGTACTTC
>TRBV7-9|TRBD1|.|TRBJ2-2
CASSPGQLTGELFF
TGTGCCAGCAGCCCGGGACAGCTCACCGGGGAGCTGTTTTTT
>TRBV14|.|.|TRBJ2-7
CASSQNSLSTKQYF
TGTGCCAGCAGCCAAAATTCACTGTCTACGAAGCAGTACTTC
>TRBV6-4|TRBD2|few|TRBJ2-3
CASSDTSGGATDTQYF
TGTGCCAGCAGTGACACTAGCGGGGGGGCCACAGATACGCAGTATTTT
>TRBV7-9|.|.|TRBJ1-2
CASSKEVGGYTF
TGTGCCAGCAGCAAAGAGGTCGGGGGCTACACCTTC
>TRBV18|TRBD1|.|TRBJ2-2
CASSPAGGGTGELFF
TGTGCCAGCTCACCAGCAGGGGGCGGCACCGGGGAGCTGTTTTTT
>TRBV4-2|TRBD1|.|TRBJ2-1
CASSQRTGGNSYNEQFF
TGTGCCAGCAGCCAGCGTACAGGGGGGAACTCCTACAATGAGCAGTTCTTC
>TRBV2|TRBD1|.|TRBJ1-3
CASLTGVDGNTIYF
TGTGCCAGCCTGACAGGGGTTGATGGAAACACCATATATTTT
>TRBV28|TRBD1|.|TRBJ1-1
CASSSQGADTEAFF
TGTGCCAGCAGTTCACAGGGGGCTGACACTGAAGCTTTCTTT
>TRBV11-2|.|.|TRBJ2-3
CASSFTPDRPPDTQYF
TGTGCCAGCAGCTTCACCCCGGACAGACCGCCAGATACGCAGTATTTT
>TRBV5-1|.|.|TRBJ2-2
CASRQANTGELFF
TGCGCCAGCAGACAGGCGAACACCGGGGAGCTGTTTTTT
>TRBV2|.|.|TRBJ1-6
CASRDSSPSPLHF
TGTGCCAGCAGGGACAGTAGTCCATCACCCCTCCACTTT
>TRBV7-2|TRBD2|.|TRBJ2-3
CASSLMGLVLDTQYF
TGTGCCAGCAGCCTCATGGGACTAGTATTGGATACGCAGTATTTT
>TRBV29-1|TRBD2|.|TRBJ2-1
CSVDTSGAGYNEQFF
TGCAGCGTTGATACTAGCGGGGCGGGATACAATGAGCAGTTCTTC
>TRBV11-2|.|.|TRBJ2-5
CASSLDQETQYF
TGTGCCAGCAGCTTAGACCAGGAGACCCAGTACTTC
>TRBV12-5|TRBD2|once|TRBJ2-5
CASGLGGLAGRYQETQYF
TGTGCTAGTGGTTTGGGTGGACTAGCGGGCCGGTACCAAGAGACCCAGTACTTC
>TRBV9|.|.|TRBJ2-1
CASSTSEGIYNEQFF
TGTGCCAGCAGCACCTCGGAGGGAATATACAATGAGCAGTTCTTC
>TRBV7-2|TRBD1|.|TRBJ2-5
CASSADRGKETQYF
TGTGCCAGCAGCGCGGACAGGGGGAAAGAGACCCAGTACTTC
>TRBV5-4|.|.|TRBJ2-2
CASSMDSPRDGELFF
TGTGCCAGCAGCATGGACTCACCCCGGGACGGGGAGCTGTTTTTT
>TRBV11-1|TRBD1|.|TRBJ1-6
CASSQDRGRDWNSPLHF
TGTGCCAGCAGCCAAGACAGGGGTAGGGATTGGAATTCACCCCTCCACTTT
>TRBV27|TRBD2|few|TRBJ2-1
CASRLAGGNEQFF
TGTGCCAGCCGACTAGCGGGGGGGAATGAGCAGTTCTTC
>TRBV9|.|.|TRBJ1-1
CASSVQTGNTEAFF
TGTGCCAGCAGCGTCCAGACGGGGAACACTGAAGCTTTCTTT
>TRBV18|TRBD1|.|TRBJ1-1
CASSPDRGPMNTEAFF
TGTGCCAGCTCACCCGACAGGGGGCCCATGAACACTGAAGCTTTCTTT
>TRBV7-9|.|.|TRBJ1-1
CASSSDRTGAFF
TGTGCCAGCAGCTCGGACCGTACAGGAGCTTTCTTT
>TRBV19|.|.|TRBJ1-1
CASSNVRPGLREGNTEAFF
TGTGCCAGTAGTAACGTCCGGCCGGGACTCAGGGAGGGGAACACTGAAGCTTTCTTT
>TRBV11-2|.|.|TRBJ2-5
CASSLVRGNQETQYF
TGTGCCAGCAGCTTAGTCCGGGGGAACCAAGAGACCCAGTACTTC
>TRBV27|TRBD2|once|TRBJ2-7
CASSFGSGRGSSYEQYF
TGTGCCAGCAGTTTCGGCTCGGGGCGGGGGAGCTCCTACGAGCAGTACTTC
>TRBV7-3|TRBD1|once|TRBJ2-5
CASSTQGRQETQYF
TGTGCCAGCAGCACACAGGGGCGGCAAGAGACCCAGTACTTC
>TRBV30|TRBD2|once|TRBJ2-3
CAWSVPGGGPTDTQYF
TGTGCCTGGAGTGTACCAGGCGGGGGGCCGACAGATACGCAGTATTTT
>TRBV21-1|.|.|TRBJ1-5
CASSRLPAKFVGNQPQHF
TGTGCCAGCAGCAGACTCCCTGCCAAGTTCGTCGGCAATCAGCCCCAGCATTTT
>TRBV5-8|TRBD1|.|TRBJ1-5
CASRTGGANQPQHF
TGTGCCAGCAGAACAGGGGGGGCCAATCAGCCCCAGCATTTT
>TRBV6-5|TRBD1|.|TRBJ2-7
CASNRGNEQYF
TGTGCCAGCAACAGGGGAAACGAGCAGTACTTC
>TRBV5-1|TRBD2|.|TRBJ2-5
CASSLGGGTQYF
TGCGCCAGCAGCTTGGGCGGGGGGACCCAGTACTTC
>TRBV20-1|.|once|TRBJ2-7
CSARDNYEQYF
TGCAGTGCTAGAGACAATTACGAGCAGTACTTC
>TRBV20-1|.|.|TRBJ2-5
CSAREAETQYF
TGCAGTGCTAGAGAGGCAGAGACCCAGTACTTC
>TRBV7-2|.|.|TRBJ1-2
CASSLDPLNYGYTF
TGTGCCAGCAGCTTAGATCCCCTGAACTATGGCTACACCTTC
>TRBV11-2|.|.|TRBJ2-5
CASSLGQDQETQYF
TGTGCCAGCAGCTTAGGTCAGGACCAAGAGACCCAGTACTTC
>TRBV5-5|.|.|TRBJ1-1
CASSFGGTEAFF
TGTGCCAGCAGCTTCGGGGGCACTGAAGCTTTCTTT
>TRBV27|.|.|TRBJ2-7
CASQRTGAGYEQYF
TGTGCCAGCCAAAGGACAGGCGCGGGGTACGAGCAGTACTTC
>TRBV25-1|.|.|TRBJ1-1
CASSESVMGPNTEAFF
TGTGCCAGCAGTGAATCTGTGATGGGCCCAAACACTGAAGCTTTCTTT
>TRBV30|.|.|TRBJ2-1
CAWGRDNPYNEQFF
TGTGCCTGGGGGAGGGACAACCCCTACAATGAGCAGTTCTTC
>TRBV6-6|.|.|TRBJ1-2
CASSQGLGAFWGGYTF
TGTGCCAGCAGCCAGGGATTGGGGGCCTTTTGGGGTGGCTACACCTTC
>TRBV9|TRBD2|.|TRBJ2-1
CASSFPGLAEYNEQFF
TGTGCCAGCAGCTTTCCGGGACTAGCGGAATACAATGAGCAGTTCTTC
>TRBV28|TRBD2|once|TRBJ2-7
CASSPTSGGTYEQYF
TGTGCCAGCAGTCCTACTAGCGGGGGAACCTACGAGCAGTACTTC
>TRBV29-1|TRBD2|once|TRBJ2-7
CSVEGLAGGLDEQYF
TGCAGCGTTGAGGGACTAGCGGGGGGGCTGGACGAGCAGTACTTC
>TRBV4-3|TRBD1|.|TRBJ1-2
CASSRNFGQEYGYTF
TGCGCCAGCAGCCGGAATTTTGGACAGGAATATGGCTACACCTTC
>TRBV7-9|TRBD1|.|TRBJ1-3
CASSPGTGFNTIYF
TGTGCCAGCAGCCCGGGGACAGGGTTTAACACCATATATTTT
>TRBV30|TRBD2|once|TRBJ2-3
CAWSRSGGTDTQYF
TGTGCCTGGAGCCGAAGCGGGGGGACAGATACGCAGTATTTT
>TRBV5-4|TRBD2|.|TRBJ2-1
CASSLLAGGPRSYNEQFF
TGTGCCAGCAGCCTACTAGCGGGGGGGCCGAGGTCCTACAATGAGCAGTTCTTC